The present entry profiles one TCR beta chain with its context. The data belong to a study of blood T cell repertoires in COVID-19. Study in general: T cells, B-cell-depleted T cells, or PBMCs supplied cDNA or gDNA.

Under the authors' procedure: The assay estimated nucleated cells by amplifying reference gene primers. The method was immunoSEQ multiplex PCR; TCRdb's version includes in-frame clones alone and lacks a portion of them. The V and J calls and clone size are taken from that table; D and trimming were inferred from the DNA. The sample records 250,000 or so clones, approximately 90% being singletons. Germline V gives CDR1 MDHEN, CDR2 SYDVKM. V was shortened by 8 bases and J by 6 bases, with 20 bases between the two germline ends. The CDR3 has 15 amino acids. V is TRBV28 and J is TRBJ1-5; the D gene is possibly TRBD1 (6 bases). The sequenced material came from PBMCs or T cells enriched from blood (not recorded which). The clonotype was recovered from a man under 40 who had recovered from COVID-19. As DNA, the CDR3 is TGTGCCAGCGAGCGAAGACAGGCCCGGGGTCAGCCCCAGCATTTT. Encoded protein: CASERRQARGQPQHF.